The 9 T cell receptor beta chains given below trace back to one sample, sequenced in a study of control samples from healthy donors and cancer patients. Here immunoSEQ multiplex PCR was the method, and the copy in TCRdb shows in-frame clones only, minus some. The data show approximately 150,000 clones, 75% to 95% seen once. What was sequenced was blood. All receptors derive from a man aged 25 to 40 in good health.

The J gene is TRBJ2-2, the V gene TRBV18, with 11 bases that match TRBD2. The germline V gene has CDR1 KGHSH and CDR2 LQKENI. This CDR3 spans 16 amino acids. V shed 1 base, J shed 6 bases, and the junction held 4 bases outside the gene matches. Here the CDR3 DNA reads TGTGCCAGCTCACCACGGGGACTAGCGGCCGCCGGGGAGCTGTTTTTT. As protein: CASSPRGLAAAGELFF.

This chain uses TRBV19 with TRBJ1-2; D call uncertain. The CDR3 is 14 amino acids. Germline V CDR1 and CDR2: LNHDA, SQIVND (reference sequence). V was shortened by 2 bases and J by 4 bases, with 11 bases between the two germline ends. CDR3 in amino acids: CASSISSGGYGYTF. For the CDR3, the DNA is TGTGCCAGTAGTATAAGTTCAGGCGGCTATGGCTACACCTTC.

The rearrangement joins TRBV18 to TRBJ2-3; no firm D call. Trimming took off 2 bases at V and 2 bases at J, with 23 bases between the two ends. The CDR3 totals 19 residues. Germline V gene lookup returns CDR1 KGHSH and CDR2 LQKENI. CDR3 nucleotides: TGTGCCAGCTCACCAACAATCACAGATGGGGAACAACCCACAGATACGCAGTATTTT. This codes for CASSPTITDGEQPTDTQYF.

The chain links TRBV27 to TRBJ2-3; unclear D gene. Germline V gives CDR1 MNHEY, CDR2 SMNVEV (reference sequence). The CDR3 is 15 amino acids. The ends were cut back, 6 bases at V and 2 bases at J, with 15 bases in the middle. The CDR3 spells CASSPWIGLTDTQYF. CDR3 DNA sequence: TGTGCCAGCAGCCCCTGGATTGGGCTCACAGATACGCAGTATTTT.

This sequence joins TRBV6-5 and TRBJ2-7, with D maybe TRBD1 (5 bases). Germline CDR1 is MNHEY and CDR2 is SVGAGI. The germline V and J ends were trimmed by 10 bases and 0 bases, with 7 bases remaining between them. The length of the CDR3 is 11 residues. The CDR3 nucleotides are TGTGCCATCAGGGTCTCCTACGAGCAGTACTTC. Translating gives CAIRVSYEQYF.

This sequence joins TRBV10-3 and TRBJ2-7; maybe TRBD1 (6 bases). This CDR3 is built from 13 residues. V lost 2 bases, J lost 3 bases, and 8 bases lay in between. Germline lookup yields CDR1 ENHRY and CDR2 SYGVKD. The CDR3 nucleotides read TGTGCCATCAGTGAGACAGGGATCTACGAGCAGTACTTC. Encoded protein: CAISETGIYEQYF.

To note about this clone: Other nucleotide sequences in the sample specify the same CDR3. In DNA, the CDR3 is TGTGCTAGTGGTTTGCGGACCGGGTATGGCTACACCTTC. Its protein is CASGLRTGYGYTF. The chain is built from TRBV12-5 and TRBJ1-2; D not resolved. Germline CDR1 reads LGHNT; CDR2 reads FRNRAP. The CDR3 covers 13 residues. Between the trimmed V and J ends, which lost 2 bases and 5 bases, there was a span of 9 bases.

V is TRBV23-1 and J is TRBJ1-5; no reliable D call. TRBV23-1 has ORF status, its function being uncertain. The V end was cut by 0 bases, the J end by 0 bases, with 6 bases between. CDR3 length equals 15 residues. The CDR3 DNA reads as TGCGCCAGCAGTCAATCGACACATAGCAATCAGCCCCAGCATTTT. It yields the protein CASSQSTHSNQPQHF.

The rearrangement joins TRBV25-1 to TRBJ2-3; D is unresolved. The V gene's germline CDR1 is MGHDK and CDR2 SYGVNS. Trimming took 4 bases from V and 0 from J, leaving 8 bases between them. CDR3 length: 14 amino acids. The CDR3 loop is CASSGQYSTDTQYF. The CDR3 DNA follows: TGTGCCAGCAGTGGCCAGTATAGCACAGATACGCAGTATTTT.